This T cell receptor beta chain was profiled in a study of CD8 T cells in ankylosing spondylitis (dated 2017 in TCRdb). Describing the broader study: T cell receptor beta repertoires were profiled in healthy donors and ankylosing spondylitis patients so that disease-linked TCR variants could be found. In total, the full study cohort was made up of roughly 110 healthy donors and more than 20 ankylosing spondylitis patients. Peripheral blood samples were taken, and synovial fluid was additionally collected from ankylosing spondylitis patients.

General conclusions and limits of the study: A TCR beta motif made up of 7 to 9 highly homologous amino acid variants appeared to be characteristic of blood from ankylosing spondylitis patients. Some motif variants were previously reported in synovial fluid and blood of reactive arthritis patients, suggesting common disease-initiation mechanisms. The disease-linked clones were reported as significantly enriched in matched synovial fluid samples from ankylosing spondylitis patients. In peripheral blood, the disease-linked clones were found at relatively low frequencies and had a CD8+ phenotype.

Sequencing was carried out with an Illumina HiSeq 2500. Quantitative 5'-RACE with molecular barcodes was used to prepare TCR beta libraries. On the authors' methods: Disease-linked TCR variants were identified with a new computational method built on a probabilistic model of VDJ rearrangement. TCRdb took the public reads, trimmed them with fastp at Q25, ran MiXCR for clone calling and kept in-frame beta chains. Every CDR3 protein is listed once, alongside the most common genes and DNA of its rows. The V and J calls shown here were made by TCRdb, not taken from the authors' results. For this sample the table gives 500,000 to 650,000 distinct CDR3 sequences, of which approximately 5.3% were detected only once. Around 3.5% of the sample lies in the top ten. This clonotype came up many times. Its antigen specificity is not known. Base-call qualities are not available, and no considerably larger clone is one nucleotide away.

The germline ends are 19 bases apart after V is trimmed by 3 bases and J by 9 bases. The germline V gene provides CDR1 SGDLS and CDR2 YYNGEE. Counted from cysteine to phenylalanine, this CDR3 has 15 amino acids. The kept DNA is CDR3 alone, 45 bases in frame from the first base. This sequence was found in a male donor with ankylosing spondylitis. Here the chain combines TRBV9 and TRBJ2-1; the D gene is perhaps TRBD1 or TRBD2, as each covers 7 bases. The sequenced sample consisted of blood, either unsorted or a sorted T cell fraction (not recorded which). The nucleotides read TGTGCCAGCAGCGAGGGGGAGGGGGCCTTCAGTGAGCAGTTCTTC. It translates as CASSEGEGAFSEQFF.